The present TCR beta chain was sequenced within a study of cytomegalovirus exposure and HLA in healthy donors (dated by TCRdb to 2017 to 2019). At the level of the whole study: According to a later analysis, one platform produced both the 110 or so validation repertoires and the 666 repertoires of the first cohort. Besides the first cohort of 666 subjects, a separate validation cohort made up of over 100 different subjects was used. The study combined high-throughput TCR immunosequencing, statistical association of individual TCRs with disease status, and machine learning to predict cytomegalovirus infection status. The study aimed to test whether signatures of past pathogen exposure could be identified by cataloging public T cell receptors.

Concerning this clone: The target of this receptor is not known. No much larger clonotype is one base removed from it; base qualities were not supplied.

Broad study findings and their caveats: Most TCR sequences were observed very rarely across donors, whereas some public TCRs were present in many individuals. Three of the identified cytomegalovirus-associated TCR beta chains were confirmed in vitro to be specific for cytomegalovirus antigens. Subsequent analysis determined that TCRs grouped into clusters in the first cohort also showed a tendency toward co-occurrence across the 130 or so validation repertoires, and 85% to 95% of cluster scores exceeded 0. The authors suggested that the approach could potentially be extended to other disease states and immunological phenotypes. The classifier was reported to diagnose cytomegalovirus status with high specificity and sensitivity in both the original and validation cohorts. A later analysis lacked HLA typing for the validation cohort, so it scored co-occurrence in that cohort across all 120 or so repertoires. The study listed approximately 160 TCR beta chains as associated with cytomegalovirus.

The donors were included in the validation cohort of 120 subjects, a group kept apart from the approximately 700-subject first cohort. Looking up the germline V gene yields CDR1 MGHRA and CDR2 YSYEKL. Relative to germline, V is 0 bases shorter and J is 6 bases shorter, with 6 bases between their ends. From cysteine to phenylalanine, the CDR3 is 13 amino acids long. CDR3 DNA only is kept here, 39 bases in frame from base 1. Library preparation was by the immunoSEQ multiplex PCR assay. Processing in the source paper ran as follows. To diagnose cytomegalovirus status from the catalog of TCR beta chain sequences, a statistical classification framework was built. The table was pulled from immuneACCESS by TCRdb, which kept in-frame rearrangements only. Such tables lose some clones; where checked, under half of the loss comes from unresolved V genes, and the rest has no known cause. That table gives V, J and clone size, and the DNA gave D and trimming. Here the sample has some 220,000 clones; under 95% occur a single time. Around 1% of the sample rests with the top ten.

This sequence uses TRBV4-1 and TRBJ1-5; confidence is insufficient to name the D gene. The sequence came from a woman aged 18 to 35 in good health and CMV-seronegative. Sequenced input: PBMCs. The DNA sequence is TGCGCCAGCAGCCAAGAACGGGGTCAGCCCCAGCATTTT. This gives the protein CASSQERGQPQHF.